This entry lists 14 T cell receptor beta chains sequenced from one sample in a study of T cell repertoires in cytomegalovirus infection. TCRdb re-called the reads through MiXCR, storing one row per CDR3 protein. The top ten clones hold approximately 13% of a sample with around 550,000 distinct CDR3 sequences, around a quarter of them seen once. Sequencing used PBMCs. The source is a human donor in good health (CMV status not recorded). Some clones in this sample may be carry-over from other donors' samples.

The V gene is TRBV18, the J gene TRBJ1-5; D possibly corresponds to TRBD1 (5 bases). Trimming took 2 bases from V and 3 from J, leaving 8 bases between them. Per the germline V gene, CDR1 is KGHSH and CDR2 is LQKENI. This CDR3 is 14 amino acids long. CDR3 DNA: TGTGCCAGCTCACCATCGGACATCAATCAGCCCCAGCATTTT. This gives the protein CASSPSDINQPQHF.

In this sample, this clonotype turned up many times. The genes are TRBV15 and TRBJ2-3; a weak D match, TRBD1 (6 bases). V lost 1 base, J lost 4 bases, and 15 bases lay in between. This CDR3 region has 16 residues. The germline CDR1 and CDR2 sequences are LNHNV and YYDKDF (reference sequence). CDR3 nucleotide sequence: TGTGCCACCAGCAGAGTTGGGGGCCGAGGATCAGATACGCAGTATTTT. This codes for CATSRVGGRGSDTQYF.

A few counts support this clonotype. The chain joins TRBV5-1 to TRBJ2-4; D is uncertain. This CDR3 has 13 amino acids. Looked up from germline, CDR1 is SGHRS and CDR2 is YFSETQ. Trimming stripped 5 bases from V and 5 bases from J, with 11 bases between. The CDR3: CASREQFENIQYF. The CDR3 nucleotides are TGCGCCAGCAGGGAACAGTTTGAAAACATTCAGTACTTC. Full variable domain (missing parts from reference TRBV5-1 and TRBJ2-4): KAGVTQTPRYLIKTRGQQVTLSCSPISGHRSVSWYQQTPGQGLQFLFEYFSETQRNKGNFPGRFSGRQFSNSRSEMNVSTLELGDSALYLCASREQFENIQYFGAGTRLSVL.

The chain recombines TRBV19 with TRBJ2-3, with 10 bases fitting TRBD2. The CDR3 extends over 14 amino acids. CDR1 LNHDA and CDR2 SQIVND come from the germline V gene (reference sequence). Losses at the gene ends were 6 bases for V and 5 bases for J; bases not matched to a gene: 5. The CDR3 sequence is CASSGAGGGDTQYF. The CDR3 nucleotides are TGTGCCAGTAGCGGAGCGGGAGGGGGAGATACGCAGTATTTT.

The gene calls are TRBV12-3 or TRBV12-4 and TRBJ1-5; D possibly corresponds to TRBD1 (5 bases). The CDR3 has 15 residues. V was shortened by 4 bases and J by 4 bases, with 14 bases between the two germline ends. The CDR3 here is CASSSDSGGNQPQHF. CDR3 DNA sequence: TGTGCCAGCAGTTCCGACAGCGGGGGGAATCAGCCCCAGCATTTT.

The V call is TRBV12-3 or TRBV12-4, the J call TRBJ1-3; D is undetermined. The CDR3 runs 15 residues. V lost 6 bases and J lost 0, with 12 bases in between. In DNA form, the CDR3 reads TGTGCCAGCAGCGATGACACAAACTCTGGAAACACCATATATTTT. Residues: CASSDDTNSGNTIYF.

This clonotype was counted only a few times. V gene TRBV12-3 or TRBV12-4 combines with J gene TRBJ2-7; a weak D match, TRBD2 (5 bases). The ends were cut back, 2 bases at V and 2 bases at J, with 10 bases in the middle. The length of the CDR3 is 14 residues. CDR3 in amino acids: CASSLHTSPYEQYF. In nucleotides, the CDR3 is TGTGCCAGCAGTTTACACACTAGTCCCTACGAGCAGTACTTC.

There are a few counts of this clonotype. This chain links TRBV5-5 with TRBJ1-1; D gene unclear. V lost 4 bases and J 12 bases, leaving 16 bases between the germline ends. Looked up from germline, CDR1 is SGHKS and CDR2 is YYEKEE (reference sequence). This CDR3 has 12 amino acids. DNA of the CDR3: TGTGCCAGCAGCCCACCGGAATTGTTTTCTTTCTTT. Translated: CASSPPELFSFF.

This sequence joins TRBV6-2 or TRBV6-3 and TRBJ2-7, with D perhaps matching TRBD2 (5 bases). CDR1 and CDR2 (germline): MNHEY, SVGEGT. With 6 bases removed from V and 3 bases from J, the gap between germline ends came to 12 bases. This CDR3 is 13 amino acids long. The CDR3: CASRVHGNYEQYV. As DNA, the CDR3 is TGTGCCAGCAGAGTTCACGGGAACTACGAGCAGTACGTC.

The chain uses TRBV18 and TRBJ2-5, with D perhaps TRBD2 (5 bases). The germline gives CDR1 KGHSH, CDR2 LQKENI. This CDR3 spans 13 amino acids. Between the trimmed V and J ends, which lost 4 bases and 5 bases, there was a span of 11 bases. CDR3 sequence reads: CASSRGVLETQYF. The CDR3, as DNA: TGTGCCAGCTCACGGGGAGTCCTGGAGACCCAGTACTTC. Variable domain in full (rest from reference TRBV18 and TRBJ2-5): NAGVMQNPRHLVRRRGQEARLRCSPMKGHSHVYWYRQLPEEGLKFMVYLQKENIIDESGMPKERFSAEFPKEGPSILRIQQVVRGDSAAYFCASSRGVLETQYFGPGTRLLVL.

V usage is TRBV20-1 and J usage is TRBJ2-1, with D perhaps matching TRBD1 (5 bases). The CDR3 runs 12 residues. With 0 bases removed from V and 7 bases from J, the gap between germline ends came to 7 bases. From germline, CDR1 is DFQATT and CDR2 SNEGSKA (reference sequence). CDR3 protein: CSAREGHNEQFF. Here the CDR3 DNA reads TGCAGTGCTAGAGAAGGACATAATGAGCAGTTCTTC.

The chain is built from TRBV4-3 and TRBJ1-5; maybe TRBD1 (5 bases). This CDR3 has 15 amino acids. Trimming took off 4 bases at V and 5 bases at J, with 15 bases between the two ends. Germline V gives CDR1 LGHNA, CDR2 YSLEER. This CDR3 is CASSLRRADHQPQHF. The CDR3 DNA follows: TGCGCCAGCAGCCTCCGCAGGGCGGATCATCAGCCCCAGCATTTT.

In regard to this clonotype: A much larger clone sits a single nucleotide away, making a read error possible. V and J are TRBV7-2 and TRBJ2-3, with unresolved D. The length of the CDR3 is 15 residues. CDR1 is SGHTA, CDR2 FQGNSA, per germline. The germline V and J ends were trimmed by 1 base and 2 bases, with 10 bases remaining between them. The CDR3 loop is CASSLGRVLTDTQYF. The CDR3 coding sequence is TGTGCCAGCAGCTTAGGTCGAGTGCTCACAGATACGCAGTATTTT.

This chain connects TRBV12-3 or TRBV12-4 to TRBJ2-5; no firm D call. Trimming removed 7 bases from V and 5 bases from J, with 17 bases in between. The CDR3 loop spans 14 amino acids. CDR3 sequence: CASTPGWGRETQYF. The CDR3 region has the DNA TGTGCCAGCACCCCCGGCTGGGGTAGGGAGACCCAGTACTTC.